The rows below give T cell receptor beta chains drawn from one sample of a study of blood T cell repertoires in COVID-19. Some clones are missing from TCRdb's copy, which holds only in-frame ones; the method was immunoSEQ multiplex PCR. The sample holds around 100,000 clones, about three quarters seen once. Sequencing input: peripheral blood. The receptors stem from an elderly man with acute or convalescent COVID-19. CDR3s include the opening cysteine and the closing phenylalanine or tryptophan.

TRBV19	TRBJ2-5	CASGTGSFQETQYF
TRBV21-1	TRBJ2-7	CASSKAGVPAVPYEQYF
TRBV7-2	TRBJ2-1	CASSLDIGLAGVGEQFF
TRBV11-2	TRBJ2-7	CASSLALEQYF
TRBV7-2	TRBJ1-5	CASSLAIGRSNQPQHF
TRBV18	TRBJ1-3	CASSRSASSGNTIYF
TRBV4-1	TRBJ2-7	CASSPSSRGRFYEQYF
TRBV7-2	TRBJ2-1	CASSRGGTSGTNEQFF
TRBV18	TRBJ2-7	CASSRRGPPYEQYF
TRBV7-9	TRBJ2-6	CASSSTGAGANVLTF
TRBV2	TRBJ1-2	CASRADQGIYGYTF
TRBV5-1	TRBJ2-3	CASSSGGGGVTDTQYF
TRBV27	TRBJ2-6	CATSTSGSPVVLTF
TRBV28	TRBJ1-1	CASSSDKNTEAFF
TRBV24-1	TRBJ2-5	CATSEAGSVSTQYF
TRBV7-8	TRBJ2-4	CASSLGASQNIQYF
TRBV19	TRBJ1-4	CASSIGPRPGEKLFF
TRBV11-2	TRBJ2-5	CASSPLSAFQETQYF
TRBV6-5	TRBJ2-7	CASQPGLRTKQYF
TRBV14	TRBJ2-4	CASSPIRGPRNIQYF
TRBV2	TRBJ1-1	CASRNTRQNVEAFF
TRBV4-3	TRBJ2-3	CASSQGGLPTDTQYF
TRBV28	TRBJ1-4	CASNSWGGGDATNEKLFF
TRBV6-5	TRBJ2-1	CASVRDRYNEQFF
TRBV5-1	TRBJ2-7	CASSPGLAVGYEQYF